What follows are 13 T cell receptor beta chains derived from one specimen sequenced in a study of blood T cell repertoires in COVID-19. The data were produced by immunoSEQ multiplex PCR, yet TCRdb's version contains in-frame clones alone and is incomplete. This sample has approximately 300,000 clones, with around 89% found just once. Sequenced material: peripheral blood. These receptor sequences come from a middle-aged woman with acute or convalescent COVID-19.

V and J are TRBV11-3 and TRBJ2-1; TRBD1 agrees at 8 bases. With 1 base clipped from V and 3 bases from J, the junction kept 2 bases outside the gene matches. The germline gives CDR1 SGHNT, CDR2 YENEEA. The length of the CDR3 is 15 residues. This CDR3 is CASSLGTGGYNEQFF. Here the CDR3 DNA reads TGTGCCAGCAGCTTAGGTACAGGGGGCTACAATGAGCAGTTCTTC.

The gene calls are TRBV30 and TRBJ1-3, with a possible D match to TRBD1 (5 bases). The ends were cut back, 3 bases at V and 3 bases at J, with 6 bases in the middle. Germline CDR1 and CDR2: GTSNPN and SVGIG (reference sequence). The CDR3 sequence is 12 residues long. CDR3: CAWRGGGNTIYF. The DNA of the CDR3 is TGTGCCTGGAGGGGGGGTGGAAACACCATATATTTT.

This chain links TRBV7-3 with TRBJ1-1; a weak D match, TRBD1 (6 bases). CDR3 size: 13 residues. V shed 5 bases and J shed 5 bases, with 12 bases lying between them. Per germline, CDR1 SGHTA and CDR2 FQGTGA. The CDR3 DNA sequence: TGTGCCAGCAGCCCCACAGGGCGGACTGAAGCTTTCTTT. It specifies CASSPTGRTEAFF.

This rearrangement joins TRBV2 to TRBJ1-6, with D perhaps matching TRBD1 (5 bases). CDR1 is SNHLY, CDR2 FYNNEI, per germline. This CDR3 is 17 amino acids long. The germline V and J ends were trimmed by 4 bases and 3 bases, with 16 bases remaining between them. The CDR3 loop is CASSGSRARGYNSPLHF. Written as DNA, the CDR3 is TGTGCCAGCAGTGGCTCCAGGGCCCGAGGCTATAATTCACCCCTCCACTTT.

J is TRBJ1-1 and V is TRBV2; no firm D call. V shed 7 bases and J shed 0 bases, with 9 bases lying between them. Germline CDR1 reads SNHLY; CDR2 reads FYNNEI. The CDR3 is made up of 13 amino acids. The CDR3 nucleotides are TGTGCCAGCATTAGAGAATTGAACACTGAAGCTTTCTTT. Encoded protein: CASIRELNTEAFF.

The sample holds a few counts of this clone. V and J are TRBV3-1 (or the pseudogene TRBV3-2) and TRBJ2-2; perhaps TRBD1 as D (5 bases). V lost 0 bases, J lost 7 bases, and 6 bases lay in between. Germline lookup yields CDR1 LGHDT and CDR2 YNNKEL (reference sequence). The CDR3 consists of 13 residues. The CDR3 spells CASSQEGVGELFF. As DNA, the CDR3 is TGTGCCAGCAGCCAAGAAGGGGTCGGGGAGCTGTTTTTT.

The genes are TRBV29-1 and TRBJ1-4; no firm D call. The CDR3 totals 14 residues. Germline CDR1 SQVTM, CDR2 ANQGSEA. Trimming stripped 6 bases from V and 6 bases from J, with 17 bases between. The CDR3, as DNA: TGCAGCGTGCTTATAACGGGGTGGGATGAAAAACTGTTTTTT. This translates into CSVLITGWDEKLFF. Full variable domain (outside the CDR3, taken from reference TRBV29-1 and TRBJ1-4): SAVISQKPSRDICQRGTSLTIQCQVDSQVTMMFWYRQQPGQSLTLIATANQGSEATYESGFVIDKFPISRPNLTFSTLTVSNMSPEDSSIYLCSVLITGWDEKLFFGSGTQLSVL.

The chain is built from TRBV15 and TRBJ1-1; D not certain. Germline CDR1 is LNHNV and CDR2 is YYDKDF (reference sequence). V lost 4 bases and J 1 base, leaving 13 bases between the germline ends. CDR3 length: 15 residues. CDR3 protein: CATSIWRKTNTEAFF. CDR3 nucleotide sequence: TGTGCCACCAGCATATGGCGGAAAACGAACACTGAAGCTTTCTTT.

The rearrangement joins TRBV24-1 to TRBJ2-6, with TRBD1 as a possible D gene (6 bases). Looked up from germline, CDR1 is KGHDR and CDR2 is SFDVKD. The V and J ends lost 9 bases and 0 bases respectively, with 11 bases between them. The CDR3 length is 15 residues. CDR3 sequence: CATSGHHSGANVLTF. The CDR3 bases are TGTGCCACCTCGGGACATCACTCTGGGGCCAACGTCCTGACTTTC.

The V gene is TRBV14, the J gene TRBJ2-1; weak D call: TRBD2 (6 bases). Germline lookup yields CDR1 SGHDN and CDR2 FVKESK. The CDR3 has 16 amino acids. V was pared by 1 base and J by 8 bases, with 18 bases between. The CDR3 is CASSQGARTWGDEQFF. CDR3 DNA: TGTGCCAGCAGCCAAGGAGCGAGGACCTGGGGGGATGAGCAGTTCTTC.

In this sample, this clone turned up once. The CDR3 is CASRQGGNYGYTF. For the CDR3, the DNA is TGTGCCAGTCGGCAGGGCGGTAACTATGGCTACACCTTC. V usage is TRBV19 and J usage is TRBJ1-2, with D maybe TRBD1 (5 bases). Trimming pared 8 bases from V and 1 base from J, leaving 11 bases between. The V gene's germline CDR1 is LNHDA and CDR2 SQIVND (reference sequence). This CDR3 has 13 residues.

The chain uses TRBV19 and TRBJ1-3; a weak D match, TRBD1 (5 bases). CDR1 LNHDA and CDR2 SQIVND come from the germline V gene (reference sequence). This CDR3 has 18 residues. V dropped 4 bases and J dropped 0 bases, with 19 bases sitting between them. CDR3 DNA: TGTGCCAGTAGTAAGAGGAGAATACAGGCTTCCTCTGGAAACACCATATATTTT. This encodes CASSKRRIQASSGNTIYF.

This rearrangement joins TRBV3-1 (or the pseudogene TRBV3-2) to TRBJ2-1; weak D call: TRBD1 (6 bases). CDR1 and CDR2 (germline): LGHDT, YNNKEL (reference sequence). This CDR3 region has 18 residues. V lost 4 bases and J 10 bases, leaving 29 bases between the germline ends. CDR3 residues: CASSPTYPGAYTLSEQFF. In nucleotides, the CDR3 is TGTGCCAGCAGCCCAACTTATCCAGGGGCCTACACCCTCTCAGAGCAGTTCTTC.